A selection of T cell receptor beta chains follows, all from one sample in a study of OX40 agonist ivuxolimab in advanced cancers. Profiling relied on immunoSEQ multiplex PCR, and the TCRdb table lists in-frame clones only, not all of them. The sample gives around 48,000 clones, 75% to 85% of which show up once; about 1.2% is in the top ten. The material sequenced was CD4+ or CD8+ T cells sorted from blood, taken in a trial of the OX40 agonist ivuxolimab. These TCRs come from an adult with an advanced solid tumor such as melanoma, head and neck, liver or kidney cancer. Both conserved end residues are part of each CDR3. Fields, in order: V gene, clone size, D gene, J gene, CDR3 protein, CDR3 DNA. The D gene is left open where the match is weak. The size of a clone is reported for some rows only, either as once, few or many, or as a class for expanded clones.

>TRBV2|.|.|TRBJ2-7
CASGPTGGKQYF
TGTGCTAGCGGCCCCACAGGAGGAAAGCAGTACTTC
>TRBV9|.|.|TRBJ1-4
CASSPNGAIFEKLFF
TGTGCCAGCAGCCCAAACGGGGCCATCTTTGAAAAACTGTTTTTT
>TRBV5-1|.|.|TRBJ1-1
CASSLVSGTAEAFF
TGCGCCAGCAGCTTGGTGTCAGGGACGGCTGAAGCTTTCTTT
>TRBV5-1|.|.|TRBJ2-3
CASSLGGGGNTDTQYF
TGCGCCAGCAGCTTGGGTGGCGGGGGCAACACAGATACGCAGTATTTT
>TRBV19|.|TRBD2|TRBJ2-7
CASSVSSGRSYEQYF
TGTGCCAGTAGTGTCTCTAGCGGGAGATCCTACGAGCAGTACTTC
>TRBV30|few|TRBD1|TRBJ1-5
CAWSITGGQPQHF
TGTGCCTGGAGTATAACAGGGGGCCAGCCCCAGCATTTT
>TRBV6-5|.|.|TRBJ1-1
CASRQARLRNTEAFF
TGTGCCAGCCGTCAGGCCAGACTTCGGAACACTGAAGCTTTCTTT
>TRBV7-9|.|.|TRBJ2-5
CASSLANIRESEETQYF
TGTGCCAGCAGCTTAGCAAATATAAGGGAGAGTGAGGAGACCCAGTACTTC
>TRBV7-2|.|.|TRBJ1-6
CASSLDAHNYNSPLHF
TGTGCCAGCAGCTTAGATGCCCACAACTATAATTCACCCCTCCACTTT
>TRBV4-3|.|.|TRBJ2-1
CASSQVGSYNEQFF
TGCGCCAGCAGCCAGGTAGGCTCCTACAATGAGCAGTTCTTC
>TRBV18|.|TRBD2|TRBJ2-3
CASSPRSLADSTDTQYF
TGTGCCAGCTCACCACGGTCGCTAGCGGATAGCACAGATACGCAGTATTTT
>TRBV29-1|.|.|TRBJ2-3
CSVEDLREDTQYF
TGCAGCGTTGAAGATCTTAGGGAAGATACGCAGTATTTT
>TRBV5-1|.|TRBD1|TRBJ2-3
CASSTRTGVTDTQYF
TGCGCCAGCAGCACCAGGACAGGGGTGACAGATACGCAGTATTTT
>TRBV5-3|.|TRBD1|TRBJ1-5
CARSRRDREQSQPQHF
TGTGCCAGAAGCAGAAGGGACAGGGAGCAGAGTCAGCCCCAGCATTTT
>TRBV19|.|.|TRBJ2-1
CASSIMEGRYEQFF
TGTGCCAGTAGTATTATGGAGGGAAGATATGAGCAGTTCTTC
>TRBV6-1|.|.|TRBJ1-5
CASGSGRNQPQHF
TGTGCCAGCGGTTCGGGCCGTAATCAGCCCCAGCATTTT
>TRBV6-5|.|.|TRBJ2-6
CASSLPSGANVLTF
TGTGCCAGCAGCCTTCCCTCTGGGGCCAACGTCCTGACTTTC
>TRBV28|.|.|TRBJ1-5
CASKSGRLSNQPQHF
TGTGCCAGCAAGTCGGGCAGACTAAGCAATCAGCCCCAGCATTTT
>TRBV6-6|medium-sized|.|TRBJ2-5
CASSLNRQETQYF
TGTGCCAGCAGTTTGAACAGACAAGAGACCCAGTACTTC
>TRBV7-2|.|TRBD2|TRBJ2-7
CASREQGLDTYEQYF
TGTGCCAGCAGGGAACAGGGACTAGATACCTACGAGCAGTACTTC
>TRBV7-2|few|.|TRBJ1-2
CASSPQADYGYTF
TGTGCCAGCAGCCCCCAAGCGGACTATGGCTACACCTTC
>TRBV5-1|.|.|TRBJ2-1
CASSLEAGSYNEQFF
TGCGCCAGCAGCTTGGAGGCCGGCTCCTACAATGAGCAGTTCTTC
>TRBV7-2|.|.|TRBJ1-5
CASSTRGNQPQHF
TGTGCCAGCAGCACGCGAGGCAATCAGCCCCAGCATTTT
>TRBV6-4|.|.|TRBJ1-2
CASSSPGSGESGYTF
TGTGCCAGCAGTTCCCCGGGGTCTGGTGAGAGTGGCTACACCTTC
>TRBV6-1|.|.|TRBJ1-6
CASSDIGSSSYNSPLHF
TGTGCCAGCAGTGATATCGGGTCTAGCTCCTATAATTCACCCCTCCACTTT
>TRBV11-2|.|TRBD1|TRBJ1-2
CASSSRDRARYRGYTF
TGTGCCAGCAGCTCCAGGGACAGGGCGCGGTATCGCGGCTACACCTTC
>TRBV6-5|.|TRBD1|TRBJ1-6
CASSRTGDNSPLHF
TGTGCCAGCAGCCGAACAGGGGATAATTCACCCCTCCACTTT
>TRBV10-3|.|.|TRBJ1-5
CAISGSGGNQPQHF
TGTGCCATCAGTGGTTCAGGAGGCAATCAGCCCCAGCATTTT
>TRBV6-5|.|.|TRBJ1-3
CASRTGPTSGNTIYF
TGTGCCAGCCGGACCGGCCCTACCTCTGGAAACACCATATATTTT
>TRBV7-2|.|.|TRBJ2-5
CASSLGRGAGETQYF
TGTGCCAGCAGCTTAGGTCGGGGGGCGGGGGAGACCCAGTACTTC
>TRBV5-6|.|TRBD1|TRBJ1-2
CASSLVKGDGTGNYGYTF
TGTGCCAGCAGCTTGGTAAAGGGGGACGGGACAGGCAACTATGGCTACACCTTC
>TRBV9|.|.|TRBJ1-1
CASSVDQRNTEAFF
TGTGCCAGCAGCGTAGACCAGCGTAACACTGAAGCTTTCTTT
>TRBV7-8|once|TRBD1|TRBJ1-2
CASSFDRAYGYTF
TGTGCCAGCAGCTTTGACAGGGCCTATGGCTACACCTTC
>TRBV19|few|.|TRBJ1-2
CASEPGGRVGYTF
TGTGCCAGTGAGCCCGGGGGGCGCGTGGGCTACACCTTC
>TRBV2|.|.|TRBJ2-3
CASTARDTQYF
TGTGCCAGCACGGCTCGGGATACGCAGTATTTT
>TRBV7-2|.|.|TRBJ2-3
CASSRPGQGTDTQYF
TGTGCCAGCAGCCGACCGGGACAAGGCACAGATACGCAGTATTTT
>TRBV2|.|TRBD1|TRBJ2-2
CASSRQGAGGFF
TGTGCCAGCAGTCGACAGGGGGCCGGGGGGTTTTTT
>TRBV11-2|.|TRBD1|TRBJ2-2
CASSLRAGQGPGELFF
TGTGCCAGCAGCTTAAGGGCGGGACAGGGTCCCGGGGAGCTGTTTTTT
>TRBV6-1|.|TRBD2|TRBJ2-5
CASGLANPGRETQYF
TGTGCCAGCGGCCTGGCCAACCCCGGGAGGGAGACCCAGTACTTC
>TRBV29-1|.|.|TRBJ2-5
CSVEQSFGTQYF
TGCAGCGTTGAACAGAGTTTCGGGACCCAGTACTTC
>TRBV9|.|TRBD2|TRBJ2-7
CASSVAPAGGPYEQYF
TGTGCCAGCAGCGTAGCTCCGGCGGGGGGGCCCTACGAGCAGTACTTC